This TCR beta chain was retrieved from a study of identical twins. Points on this clonotype: Its antigen is undetermined. One base away lies a much larger clone, so this may be a sequencing read error.

Study-level points and caveats: Less excess twin sharing appeared in beta out-of-frame sequences. Insertion counts were lower in abundant cord blood beta clonotypes, a trend that memory repertoires did not show.

Healthy Caucasians alone served as donors. TCRdb analysed the 5' RACE reads with MiXCR anew, one entry per CDR3 protein. Here the sample spans about 100,000 distinct CDR3 sequences, under 6.5% being singletons. Sample: memory T cells sorted from blood. The receptor comes from a woman in her fifties or sixties in good health.

In DNA, the CDR3 is TGCAGCGTCGTCGGACAGGAGGATGAGCAGTTCTTC. Translating it yields CSVVGQEDEQFF. The chain recombines TRBV29-1 with TRBJ2-1; TRBD1 agrees at 7 bases. This CDR3 is built from 12 residues. With V trimmed by 6 bases and J by 8 bases, 7 bases remained unmatched. Germline loops: CDR1 SQVTM, CDR2 ANQGSEA.